A single sample is the source of the 10 T cell receptor beta chains below, sequenced in a study of cytomegalovirus exposure and HLA in healthy donors. With 60 Vbeta and 13 Jbeta primers, the PCR was carried out. TCRdb's table, derived via immunoSEQ multiplex PCR, lists solely in-frame clones and lacks some. This table holds about 140,000 clones, roughly three quarters found once. Sequencing input: PBMCs. The receptors shown here come from a woman aged 45-65 years in good health and CMV-seronegative.

The rearrangement uses TRBV4-1 and TRBJ2-3, with 11 positions matching TRBD2. V lost 2 bases to trimming and J lost 4 bases; unmatched junction nucleotides: 5. Germline CDR1 reads MGHRA; CDR2 reads YSYEKL. This CDR3 contains 16 residues. CDR3 DNA sequence: TGCGCCAGCAGCCAACCGACTAGCGGGGTTTCAGATACGCAGTATTTT. Amino acids: CASSQPTSGVSDTQYF.

The chain links TRBV16 to TRBJ2-6; TRBD2 is a possible D gene (5 bases). The CDR3 has 16 residues. CDR1 is KGHSY, CDR2 FQNENV, per germline. The V and J ends lost 0 bases and 2 bases respectively, with 8 bases between them. The CDR3 region is CASSQSIGAGANVLTF. The CDR3 DNA sequence: TGTGCCAGCAGCCAATCGATCGGGGCTGGGGCCAACGTCCTGACTTTC. Full variable domain (remainder filled in from reference TRBV16 and TRBJ2-6): GEEVAQTPKHLVRGEGQKAKLYCAPIKGHSYVFWYQQVLKNEFKFLISFQNENVFDETGMPKERFSAKCLPNSPCSLEIQATKLEDSAVYFCASSQSIGAGANVLTFGAGSRLTVL.

The rearrangement joins TRBV7-2 to TRBJ1-3, with D unclear. V dropped 5 bases and J dropped 0 bases, with 11 bases sitting between them. The CDR3 totals 15 residues. Germline CDR1 and CDR2: SGHTA and FQGNSA. The CDR3 region is CASSPAANSGNTIYF. As DNA, the CDR3 is TGTGCCAGCAGCCCGGCGGCAAACTCTGGAAACACCATATATTTT. Based on the CDR3 plus reference TRBV7-2 and TRBJ1-3, the full variable domain is GAGVSQSPSNKVTEKGKDVELRCDPISGHTALYWYRQSLGQGLEFLIYFQGNSAPDKSGLPSDRFSAERTGGSVSTLTIQRTQQEDSAVYLCASSPAANSGNTIYFGEGSWLTVV.

The chain is built from TRBV27 and TRBJ2-2, with unresolved D. V was clipped by 10 bases and J by 1 base, with 4 bases between them. CDR1 and CDR2 (germline): MNHEY, SMNVEV (reference sequence). The CDR3 consists of 11 residues. CDR3 DNA: TGTGCCACGGGGAACACCGGGGAGCTGTTTTTT. Translating it yields CATGNTGELFF.

The J gene is TRBJ2-3, the V gene TRBV9; D is perhaps TRBD2 (7 bases). The CDR3 has 16 amino acids. Germline V lookup: CDR1 SGDLS, CDR2 YYNGEE. V lost 3 bases and J lost 3, with 17 bases in between. This CDR3 reads CASSGGVGGATDTQYF. The CDR3 DNA sequence: TGTGCCAGCAGCGGGGGAGTGGGGGGGGCTACAGATACGCAGTATTTT.

The chain combines TRBV4-1 with TRBJ2-7, with D unclear. Trimming shortened V by 0 bases and J by 3 bases, and 12 bases separated the two germline ends. Germline V gene sequence: CDR1 MGHRA, CDR2 YSYEKL. This CDR3 spans 15 amino acids. The CDR3: CASSQDRLQFYEQYF. The CDR3 bases are TGCGCCAGCAGCCAAGATCGTTTACAGTTCTACGAGCAGTACTTC.

This chain uses TRBV25-1 with TRBJ1-6; 8 positions match TRBD1. Germline V lookup: CDR1 MGHDK, CDR2 SYGVNS. Trimming took 0 bases from V and 9 from J; bases not matched to a gene: 7. The CDR3 consists of 16 residues. This CDR3 is CASSEYRTGKGSPLHF. The DNA of the CDR3 is TGTGCCAGCAGTGAATACAGGACAGGGAAGGGTTCACCCCTCCACTTT.

The V and J genes are TRBV5-6 and TRBJ1-2, with a weak D call TRBD1 (6 bases). The V end was cut by 4 bases, the J end by 4 bases, with 20 bases between. CDR1 and CDR2 from the germline V gene are SGHDT and YYEEEE. This CDR3 comprises 16 residues. CDR3 in amino acids: CASSREHTGHLYGYTF. CDR3 DNA sequence: TGTGCCAGCAGCCGAGAACATACGGGACACCTCTATGGCTACACCTTC.

The chain uses TRBV7-8 and TRBJ2-2; D may be TRBD2 (5 bases). Trimming pared 0 bases from V and 6 bases from J, leaving 8 bases between. The CDR3 has 14 residues. Germline loops: CDR1 SGHVS, CDR2 FQNEAQ. In nucleotides, the CDR3 is TGTGCCAGCAGCTTAGCCGGGATCGCCGGGGAGCTGTTTTTT. Residues: CASSLAGIAGELFF.

The genes are TRBV5-4 and TRBJ2-5, with D possibly being TRBD2 (5 bases). CDR3 length: 14 residues. V lost 0 bases and J 4 bases, leaving 10 bases between the germline ends. Looked up from germline, CDR1 is SGHNT and CDR2 is YYREEE (reference sequence). Written as DNA, the CDR3 is TGTGCCAGCAGCTTGGTTCTAGCCAGAGAGACCCAGTACTTC. Translation: CASSLVLARETQYF.